Each of the 22 T cell receptor beta chains below was sequenced from the same sample in a study of T cell responses to AZD1222 COVID-19 vaccine. Clones were read by immunoSEQ multiplex PCR, and TCRdb kept only the in-frame ones, dropping some. In the table there are more than 110,000 clones, 70% to 90% of which are singletons. This material consisted of peripheral blood, taken on day 0 of AZD1222 vaccination. The source is an adult in good health.

The gene calls are TRBV10-3 and TRBJ2-7, with 7 positions matching TRBD2. With V trimmed by 8 bases and J by 0 bases, 10 bases remained unmatched. The CDR3 sequence is 15 residues long. Looked up from germline, CDR1 is ENHRY and CDR2 is SYGVKD. This CDR3 reads CAIGDSSGRSYEQYF. CDR3 nucleotides: TGTGCCATCGGGGACTCTAGCGGTCGCTCCTACGAGCAGTACTTC.

The gene calls are TRBV3-1 (or the pseudogene TRBV3-2) and TRBJ1-5; D is unclear. Trimming shortened V by 4 bases and J by 7 bases, and 8 bases separated the two germline ends. CDR3 length equals 12 residues. Germline lookup yields CDR1 LGHDT and CDR2 YNNKEL (reference sequence). The CDR3 here is CASSRGEQPQHF. As DNA, the CDR3 is TGTGCCAGCAGCCGTGGCGAACAGCCCCAGCATTTT.

This clone was counted between two and nine times. The rearrangement joins TRBV6-5 to TRBJ1-6, with a weak D call TRBD1 (6 bases). Trimming pared 6 bases from V and 7 bases from J, leaving 10 bases between. This CDR3 is built from 13 residues. CDR1 is MNHEY, CDR2 SVGAGI, per germline. The CDR3 DNA is TGTGCCAGCAGCAACACAGGGAATTCACCCCTCCACTTT. This gives the protein CASSNTGNSPLHF.

The chain employs TRBV4-1 and TRBJ1-1; weak D call: TRBD1 (5 bases). The germline V and J ends were trimmed by 4 bases and 11 bases, with 23 bases remaining between them. This CDR3 spans 15 amino acids. The germline V gene has CDR1 MGHRA and CDR2 YSYEKL. The CDR3 DNA is TGCGCCAGCAGCCTCGCACGACCAGGGCGGGACTCCGCTTTCTTT. It codes for CASSLARPGRDSAFF.

V usage is TRBV27 and J usage is TRBJ2-2, with TRBD2 identical over 8 bases. With 5 bases clipped from V and 0 bases from J, the junction kept 5 bases outside the gene matches. The CDR3 length is 16 residues. Germline CDR1 MNHEY, CDR2 SMNVEV (reference sequence). The CDR3 protein is CASSPGGGPNTGELFF. CDR3 DNA sequence: TGTGCCAGCAGTCCGGGAGGGGGACCGAACACCGGGGAGCTGTTTTTT.

This clone was recorded once. The chain recombines TRBV7-2 with TRBJ2-4, with TRBD2 matching over 8 bases. The V and J ends lost 3 bases and 3 bases, in that order; junction bases with no gene match: 7. The CDR3 sequence is 16 residues long. Germline V gene data show CDR1 as SGHTA and CDR2 as FQGNSA. CDR3 DNA: TGTGCCAGCAGCTTCGGGACTAGGGGTGGCAAAAACATTCAGTACTTC. Translation gives CASSFGTRGGKNIQYF.

The chain recombines TRBV9 with TRBJ1-1, with TRBD1 identical over 10 bases. CDR3 length: 20 residues. Germline V gives CDR1 SGDLS, CDR2 YYNGEE. Unmatched junction bases numbered 18, after V lost 4 bases and J lost 0 bases. The CDR3 here is CASSPKLPGQGRFMNTEAFF. The CDR3 region has the DNA TGTGCCAGCAGCCCGAAGCTCCCGGGACAGGGGAGATTTATGAACACTGAAGCTTTCTTT.

This chain connects TRBV27 to TRBJ1-5; TRBD1 aligns across 8 bases. The CDR3 length is 16 residues. After removal of 5 bases from V and 0 bases from J, the junction contained 6 bases not matched to a gene. Germline loops: CDR1 MNHEY, CDR2 SMNVEV (reference sequence). CDR3 region: CASSPLGTGSNQPQHF. The CDR3 DNA reads as TGTGCCAGCAGTCCCCTCGGGACAGGTAGCAATCAGCCCCAGCATTTT.

The CDR3 DNA reads as TGTGCCACCAGCAGATCTGGGAATCAGCCCCAGCATTTT. Encoded protein: CATSRSGNQPQHF. The chain links TRBV15 to TRBJ1-5; D is undetermined. Trimming cost V 2 bases and J 4 bases, with 6 bases left between them. The CDR3 runs 13 residues. Germline lookup yields CDR1 LNHNV and CDR2 YYDKDF (reference sequence).

The chain has TRBV10-3 and TRBJ2-7; 11 positions agree with TRBD2. Germline V CDR1 and CDR2: ENHRY, SYGVKD. This CDR3 region has 13 residues. Trimming removed 11 bases from V and 6 bases from J; junction bases left unmatched: 9. CDR3 amino acids: CAVTSGSSSEQYF. In nucleotides, the CDR3 is TGTGCCGTTACTAGCGGGAGCAGCTCCGAGCAGTACTTC.

CDR3 nucleotide sequence: TGCAGTGCTAGTCCGACTAGCGGCTTGGAGACCCAGTACTTC. Its translation: CSASPTSGLETQYF. The rearrangement joins TRBV20-1 to TRBJ2-5; 9 bases align to TRBD2. The CDR3 is made up of 14 amino acids. Germline CDR1 DFQATT, CDR2 SNEGSKA (reference sequence). The V gene end was trimmed by 3 bases and the J gene end by 5 bases; junction bases not matched to a gene: 7.

This chain connects TRBV7-2 to TRBJ2-7; 7 bases agree with TRBD1. CDR3 length: 12 residues. J lost 6 bases, V lost 5 bases, and 4 bases had no gene match. Germline CDR1 and CDR2: SGHTA and FQGNSA. The CDR3 region is CASSGQALEQYF. CDR3 DNA: TGTGCCAGCAGCGGACAGGCCCTCGAGCAGTACTTC.

This chain joins TRBV3-1 (or the pseudogene TRBV3-2) and TRBJ2-5, with a tentative D call TRBD2 (5 bases). The germline V gene has CDR1 LGHDT and CDR2 YNNKEL (reference sequence). Trimming removed 0 bases from V and 5 bases from J, with 10 bases in between. The CDR3 has 14 amino acids. The CDR3 DNA reads TGTGCCAGCAGCCAAGAAACTAGTTGGGAGACCCAGTACTTC. Encoded protein: CASSQETSWETQYF.

The chain uses TRBV9 and TRBJ1-6; a possible D gene is TRBD1 (5 bases). The ends were cut back, 4 bases at V and 7 bases at J, with 15 bases in the middle. Germline-derived CDR1 and CDR2 are SGDLS and YYNGEE. The CDR3 extends over 15 amino acids. This CDR3 reads CASSPVGVENSPLHF. CDR3 nucleotides: TGTGCCAGCAGCCCGGTGGGGGTTGAGAATTCACCCCTCCACTTT.

The rearrangement uses TRBV10-3 and TRBJ1-5, with TRBD1 matching 7 bases. CDR1 and CDR2 from the germline V gene are ENHRY and SYGVKD. V lost 8 bases, J lost 4 bases, and 8 bases stayed unmatched. This CDR3 is 14 amino acids long. The CDR3 protein is CAIAPGQSNQPQHF. In DNA, the CDR3 is TGTGCCATCGCCCCGGGACAGTCAAATCAGCCCCAGCATTTT.

The genes are TRBV12-3 or TRBV12-4 and TRBJ1-2; D remains unclear. The CDR3 totals 12 residues. The germline V and J ends were trimmed by 3 bases and 8 bases, with 10 bases remaining between them. The CDR3 coding sequence is TGTGCCAGCAGTTTCAGAAGGGAAGGCTACACCTTC. Translating it yields CASSFRREGYTF.

The V call is TRBV14, the J call TRBJ1-1, with 7 bases that match TRBD1. Germline V gene sequence: CDR1 SGHDN, CDR2 FVKESK. This CDR3 has 13 residues. V gave up 3 bases and J gave up 5 bases; unmatched junction bases: 3. Written as DNA, the CDR3 is TGTGCCAGCAGCCACCGGACAGGTACTGAAGCTTTCTTT. Amino acid sequence: CASSHRTGTEAFF.

In its sample, this clone was seen once. The DNA is omitted, as the CDR3 cannot be located on it reliably, and the CDR3 follows TCRdb's listing. This chain connects TRBV9 to TRBJ2-1; the table's D gene call, TRBD2, was not cross checked with the DNA. The CDR3 totals 16 residues, both ends included. The germline V gene has CDR1 SGDLS and CDR2 YYNGEE. The CDR3 sequence is CASSTSGEGSYNEQFF.

The gene calls are TRBV12-2 and TRBJ1-2. TRBV12-2 is reported as a pseudogene. The CDR3 length is 15 residues. The CDR3 DNA reads as TGTGCAAGTCGCTTAGCGCGTAAGGAACTCTATGGCTACACCTTC. Amino acid sequence: CASRLARKELYGYTF.

V usage is TRBV27 and J usage is TRBJ1-5; 9 positions match TRBD1. CDR1 is MNHEY, CDR2 SMNVEV, per germline (reference sequence). The CDR3 is 18 residues long. The V and J ends lost 1 base and 2 bases, in that order; junction bases with no gene match: 9. The CDR3 region is CASSLYGTGIEGNQPQHF. DNA for the CDR3: TGTGCCAGCAGTTTATACGGGACAGGGATTGAAGGCAATCAGCCCCAGCATTTT.

This clone was seen a few times. The chain has TRBV27 and TRBJ2-7; D unresolved. The germline V gene encodes CDR1 MNHEY and CDR2 SMNVEV (reference sequence). The CDR3 runs 16 residues. The ends were cut back, 7 bases at V and 0 bases at J, with 19 bases in the middle. CDR3 amino acids: CASNIRLAESSYEQYF. CDR3 in DNA: TGTGCCAGCAACATAAGACTGGCGGAGAGCTCCTACGAGCAGTACTTC.

This chain connects TRBV19 to TRBJ2-6; TRBD2 agrees at 10 bases. This CDR3 is built from 19 residues. After removal of 4 bases from V and 2 bases from J, the junction contained 11 bases not matched to a gene. In germline, CDR1 is LNHDA, CDR2 SQIVND (reference sequence). CDR3 region: CASSNWLAGVSPGANVLTF. The CDR3 nucleotides are TGTGCCAGTAGTAATTGGCTAGCGGGAGTCTCTCCTGGGGCCAACGTCCTGACTTTC.